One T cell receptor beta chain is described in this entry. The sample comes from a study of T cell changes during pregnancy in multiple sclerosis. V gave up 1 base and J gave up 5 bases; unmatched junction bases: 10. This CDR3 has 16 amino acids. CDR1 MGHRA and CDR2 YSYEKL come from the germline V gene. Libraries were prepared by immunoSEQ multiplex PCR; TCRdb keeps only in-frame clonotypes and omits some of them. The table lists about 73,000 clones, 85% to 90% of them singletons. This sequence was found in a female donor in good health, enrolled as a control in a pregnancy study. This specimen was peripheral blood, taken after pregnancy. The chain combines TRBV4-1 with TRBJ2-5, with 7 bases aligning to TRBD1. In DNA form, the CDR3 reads TGCGCCAGCAGCCAAGTTCTAAAGGGGGCACAGGAGACCCAGTACTTC. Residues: CASSQVLKGAQETQYF.